These 3 T cell receptor beta chains share one sample of origin, sequenced in a study of blood T cell repertoires in COVID-19. Clones were sequenced by immunoSEQ multiplex PCR, and TCRdb holds only the in-frame ones, with some missing. The data hold around 300,000 clones, with 85% observed a single time. Specimen: peripheral blood. The receptors were gathered from a human donor in a cohort sampled during active COVID-19.

V and J are TRBV19 and TRBJ1-1; D is undetermined. This CDR3 is 15 amino acids long. The V end was cut by 0 bases, the J end by 0 bases, with 8 bases between. Germline assignment: CDR1 LNHDA and CDR2 SQIVND (reference sequence). The CDR3 nucleotides read TGTGCCAGTAGTATAGATCACCAGGTGAACACTGAAGCTTTCTTT. Translation: CASSIDHQVNTEAFF.

This chain uses TRBV19 with TRBJ1-6; 9 bases line up with TRBD1. The CDR3 loop spans 16 amino acids. V lost 1 base and J lost 10; bases outside the gene matches: 8. Germline assignment: CDR1 LNHDA and CDR2 SQIVND (reference sequence). The CDR3 here is CASSIVLGQGVSPLHF. CDR3 bases: TGTGCCAGTAGTATAGTCCTGGGACAGGGTGTCTCACCCCTCCACTTT.

In the case of this clone: One end of the junction varies from germline; a read error may be responsible. V and J are TRBV5-4 and TRBJ1-1; D gene uncertain. The germline V gene has CDR1 SGHNT and CDR2 YYREEE (reference sequence). This CDR3 is built from 12 residues. The CDR3 nucleotides are TGTGCCAGCAGCTCAATTAACAGTGAAGCTTTCTTT. Its protein is CASSSINSEAFF.